Below are 19 T cell receptor beta chains sequenced from a single sample in a study of T cells in Graves' hyperthyroidism and ophthalmopathy. Amplification of TCR beta CDR3 regions used RNA as the template. When the TCR CDR3 underwent first-round RT-PCR, the HTBI primer set was used. TCRdb reprocessed the multiplex PCR reads via MiXCR and lists one record per CDR3 protein. The sample has about 510,000 distinct CDR3 sequences; roughly 45% are singletons. Input material: peripheral blood or thyroid tissue (not recorded which). The receptors originated from an adult woman with Graves' disease, either hyperthyroidism or ophthalmopathy (not recorded which).

This chain joins TRBV29-1 and TRBJ1-2; D may be TRBD1 (6 bases). The CDR3 extends over 12 amino acids. The ends were cut back, 2 bases at V and 8 bases at J, with 12 bases in the middle. The V gene's germline CDR1 is SQVTM and CDR2 ANQGSEA. The CDR3 region has the DNA TGCAGCGTTGAATCGGGGGCTAAGGGCTACACCTTC. Protein sequence: CSVESGAKGYTF.

This clonotype is deemed medium-sized. The chain links TRBV7-2 to TRBJ1-1; D uncertain. Germline CDR1 is SGHTA and CDR2 is FQGNSA. This CDR3 is 12 amino acids long. Trimming took off 5 bases at V and 3 bases at J, with 7 bases between the two ends. CDR3 bases: TGTGCCAGCAGCCCCGGACACACTGAAGCTTTCTTT. It codes for CASSPGHTEAFF.

This chain connects TRBV7-3 to TRBJ2-7; a possible D gene is TRBD1 (6 bases). CDR3 length: 14 amino acids. The germline V and J ends were trimmed by 4 bases and 3 bases, with 13 bases remaining between them. Germline values: CDR1 SGHTA, CDR2 FQGTGA. CDR3 coding DNA: TGTGCCAGCAGCTACAGGGCCGGGAACTACGAGCAGTACTTC. Translated: CASSYRAGNYEQYF.

This clonotype has only a few counts. The J gene is TRBJ1-5, the V gene TRBV30; TRBD1 aligns across 7 bases. J lost 3 bases, V lost 3 bases, and 5 bases had no gene match. CDR3 size: 14 residues. Per the germline V gene, CDR1 is GTSNPN and CDR2 is SVGIG (reference sequence). CDR3 sequence reads: CAWSRGQFNQPQHF. The CDR3 coding sequence is TGTGCCTGGAGCCGGGGACAGTTCAATCAGCCCCAGCATTTT.

This clonotype has only a few counts. The chain carries TRBV20-1 and TRBJ1-2; 8 nucleotides align to TRBD1. The V and J ends lost 5 bases and 3 bases, in that order; junction bases with no gene match: 8. Germline loops: CDR1 DFQATT, CDR2 SNEGSKA (reference sequence). This CDR3 is 14 amino acids long. The CDR3 is CSARNHRGDYGYTF. The CDR3 nucleotides read TGCAGTGCTCGTAATCACAGGGGGGACTATGGCTACACCTTC.

The chain carries TRBV2 and TRBJ2-5; D is perhaps TRBD2 (6 bases). Germline V gene data show CDR1 as SNHLY and CDR2 as FYNNEI. V was clipped by 5 bases and J by 2 bases, with 15 bases between them. This CDR3 has 15 residues. CDR3 coding DNA: TGTGCCAGCAGTCCCAGGGCGGGGTTACAAGAGACCCAGTACTTC. It yields the protein CASSPRAGLQETQYF.

The V gene is TRBV6-5, the J gene TRBJ1-5; a possible D gene is TRBD1 (5 bases). CDR3 length: 16 residues. The germline V gene encodes CDR1 MNHEY and CDR2 SVGAGI. Trimming took off 6 bases at V and 1 base at J, with 16 bases between the two ends. The CDR3 DNA reads TGTGCCAGCAGCCAGGGAAGGGGCTTGAGCAATCAGCCCCAGCATTTT. Translation gives CASSQGRGLSNQPQHF.

This chain connects TRBV10-3 to TRBJ2-7; 7 nucleotides match TRBD2. The CDR3 is 16 amino acids. Losses at the gene ends were 0 bases for V and 0 bases for J; bases not matched to a gene: 5. The germline V gene encodes CDR1 ENHRY and CDR2 SYGVKD. The CDR3 is CAISESGRTSSYEQYF. Written as DNA, the CDR3 is TGTGCCATCAGTGAGTCGGGCAGGACTAGCTCCTACGAGCAGTACTTC.

This chain links TRBV7-2 with TRBJ2-5; D unresolved. The germline V and J ends were trimmed by 6 bases and 10 bases, with 12 bases remaining between them. CDR1 SGHTA and CDR2 FQGNSA come from the germline V gene. CDR3 length: 11 residues. The CDR3, as DNA: TGTGCCAGCAGTCTAGGAAATAGCCAGTACTTC. This translates into CASSLGNSQYF.

The chain couples TRBV7-8 to TRBJ2-3; D possibly uses TRBD1 or TRBD2 (6 bases each). Germline V lookup: CDR1 SGHVS, CDR2 FQNEAQ. The V end lost 5 bases, the J end lost 11 bases, and 17 bases lay between the germline ends. The CDR3 is made up of 13 amino acids. The CDR3 loop reads CASSNRQEGVQYF. The CDR3, as DNA: TGTGCCAGCAGCAACAGACAGGAGGGGGTGCAGTATTTT.

This clonotype was seen just once. This chain uses TRBV7-9 with TRBJ2-2, with 11 positions matching TRBD1. This CDR3 region has 16 residues. Germline values: CDR1 SEHNR, CDR2 FQNEAQ (reference sequence). The V and J ends lost 7 bases and 5 bases, in that order; junction bases with no gene match: 9. CDR3 residues: CASTLAGQGVTGELFF. DNA for the CDR3: TGTGCCAGCACCCTAGCGGGACAGGGGGTGACCGGGGAGCTGTTTTTT. Supplemented by reference TRBV7-9 and TRBJ2-2, the full variable domain reads DTGVSQNPRHKITKRGQNVTFRCDPISEHNRLYWYRQTLGQGPEFLTYFQNEAQLEKSRLLSDRFSAERPKGSFSTLEIQRTEQGDSAMYLCASTLAGQGVTGELFFGEGSRLTVL.

CDR3: CASSQPGGPNTGELFF. CDR3 bases: TGTGCCAGCAGCCAGCCCGGGGGTCCGAACACCGGGGAGCTGTTTTTT. This chain links TRBV7-2 with TRBJ2-2; weak D call: TRBD2 (6 bases). The CDR3 covers 16 residues. The V end lost 5 bases, the J end lost 0 bases, and 13 bases lay between the germline ends. CDR1 and CDR2 (germline): SGHTA, FQGNSA.

The genes are TRBV6-5 and TRBJ2-5, with TRBD1 matching over 7 bases. V was pared by 0 bases and J by 0 bases, with 4 bases of the junction left unmatched. This CDR3 spans 16 amino acids. CDR1 is MNHEY and CDR2 is SVGAGI in the germline V gene. DNA for the CDR3: TGTGCCAGCAGTTACTCCGCAGGGGGATACCAAGAGACCCAGTACTTC. Translation gives CASSYSAGGYQETQYF.

This clonotype was counted ten times or more. This chain uses TRBV7-9 with TRBJ2-6; no clear D. The V end was cut by 3 bases, the J end by 0 bases, with 6 bases between. Germline lookup yields CDR1 SEHNR and CDR2 FQNEAQ (reference sequence). This CDR3 comprises 15 residues. CDR3 residues: CASSLFVSGANVLTF. CDR3 bases: TGTGCCAGCAGCTTGTTCGTCTCTGGGGCCAACGTCCTGACTTTC.

The chain combines TRBV7-9 with TRBJ2-5; 9 nucleotides agree with TRBD2. Looked up from germline, CDR1 is SEHNR and CDR2 is FQNEAQ (reference sequence). This CDR3 spans 15 amino acids. V lost 3 bases and J lost 2; bases outside the gene matches: 4. The CDR3 DNA reads TGTGCCAGCAGCTTTGTAGCGGGAGCGCAAGAGACCCAGTACTTC. Protein: CASSFVAGAQETQYF.

On this clonotype: At one of its ends the junction is not consistent with the germline gene, which may arise from a read error. The gene calls are TRBV2 and TRBJ2-2, with a possible D match to TRBD2 (5 bases). Germline CDR1 and CDR2: SNHLY and FYNNEI. This CDR3 is built from 15 residues. The CDR3 is CTSSRAVTNTGELFF. CDR3 DNA: TGCACCAGCAGCCGAGCGGTAACGAACACCGGGGAGCTGTTTTTT. The full variable domain, in which reference TRBV2 and TRBJ2-2 provide the parts outside the CDR3, is EPEVTQTPSHQVTQMGQEVILRCVPISNHLYFYWYRQILGQKVEFLVSFYNNEISEKSEIFDDQFSVERPDGSNFTLKIRSTKLEDSAMYFCTSSRAVTNTGELFFGEGSRLTVL.

In this sample, this clonotype turned up many times. The chain carries TRBV5-1 and TRBJ1-1, with D possibly being TRBD1 (6 bases). Trimming shortened V by 1 base and J by 2 bases, and 15 bases separated the two germline ends. Germline V gene lookup returns CDR1 SGHRS and CDR2 YFSETQ. This CDR3 comprises 16 residues. CDR3 nucleotide sequence: TGCGCCAGCAGCTTGCGGGGGGGCTTGACTAACACTGAAGCTTTCTTT. Its translation is CASSLRGGLTNTEAFF. The full variable domain, in which reference TRBV5-1 and TRBJ1-1 provide the parts outside the CDR3, is KAGVTQTPRYLIKTRGQQVTLSCSPISGHRSVSWYQQTPGQGLQFLFEYFSETQRNKGNFPGRFSGRQFSNSRSEMNVSTLELGDSALYLCASSLRGGLTNTEAFFGQGTRLTVV.

This chain links TRBV29-1 with TRBJ2-2; D possibly corresponds to TRBD1 (5 bases). Germline lookup yields CDR1 SQVTM and CDR2 ANQGSEA. The CDR3 loop spans 12 amino acids. The V gene lost 2 bases and the J gene lost 6 bases, with 7 bases spanning the gap. The CDR3 protein is CSVEYRPGELFF. The DNA of the CDR3 is TGCAGCGTTGAATACAGGCCCGGGGAGCTGTTTTTT.

This clonotype occurred a few times. The gene calls are TRBV29-1 and TRBJ2-7, with a tentative D call TRBD2 (5 bases). V dropped 2 bases and J dropped 1 base, with 15 bases sitting between them. CDR1 is SQVTM and CDR2 is ANQGSEA in the germline V gene. The CDR3 contains 15 residues. The CDR3: CSVEKPGVPSYEQYF. The CDR3 DNA follows: TGCAGCGTTGAAAAGCCCGGGGTCCCATCCTACGAGCAGTACTTC.